This T cell receptor (beta chain) was observed in a study of T cell responses to AZD1222 COVID-19 vaccine. Study conclusions and caveats: Scientists sampled the repertoires only once the peak T cell response had passed. A reported finding is that nearly half of spike-specific TCRs target unmutated variant regions. Among the donors, most were white British and more were female, and clonal diversity was possibly underestimated.

TCRdb keeps only in-frame clones here, not all; method: immunoSEQ multiplex PCR. The repertoire has around 88,000 clones, almost 90% of them found once; the top ten carry approximately 10%. The CDR3 totals 14 residues. V trimming: 6 bases; J trimming: 2 bases; junction bases outside the gene matches: 5. Germline lookup yields CDR1 MNHNY and CDR2 SVGAGI (reference sequence). Concerning this clone itself: Its antigen is still unknown.

The chain joins TRBV6-6 to TRBJ2-7, with TRBD1 identical over 9 bases. Source: peripheral blood, taken on day 0 of MenACWY control vaccination. This receptor was identified in an adult in good health. The CDR3 nucleotides are TGTGCCAGCAGAGAGACAGGGGGGCCCTACGAGCAGTACTTC. Protein product: CASRETGGPYEQYF.